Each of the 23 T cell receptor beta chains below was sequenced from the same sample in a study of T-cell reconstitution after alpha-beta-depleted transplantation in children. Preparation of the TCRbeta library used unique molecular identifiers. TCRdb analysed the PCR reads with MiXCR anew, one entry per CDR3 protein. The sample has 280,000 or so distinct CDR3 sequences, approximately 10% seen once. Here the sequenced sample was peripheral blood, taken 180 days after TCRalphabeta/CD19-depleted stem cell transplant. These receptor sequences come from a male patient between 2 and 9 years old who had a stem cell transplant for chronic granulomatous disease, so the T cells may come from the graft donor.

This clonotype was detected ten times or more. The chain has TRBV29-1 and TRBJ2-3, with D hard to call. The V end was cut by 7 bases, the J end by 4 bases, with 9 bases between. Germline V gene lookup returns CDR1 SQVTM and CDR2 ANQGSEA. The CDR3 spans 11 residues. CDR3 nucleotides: TGCAGCGCGGCGTTGGCAGATACGCAGTATTTT. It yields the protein CSAALADTQYF.

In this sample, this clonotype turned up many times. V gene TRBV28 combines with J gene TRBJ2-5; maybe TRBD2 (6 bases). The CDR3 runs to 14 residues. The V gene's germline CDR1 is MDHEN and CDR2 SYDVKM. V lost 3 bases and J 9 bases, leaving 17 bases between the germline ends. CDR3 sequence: CASSFVEGLWAQYF. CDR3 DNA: TGTGCCAGCAGTTTCGTGGAGGGTTTATGGGCCCAGTACTTC.

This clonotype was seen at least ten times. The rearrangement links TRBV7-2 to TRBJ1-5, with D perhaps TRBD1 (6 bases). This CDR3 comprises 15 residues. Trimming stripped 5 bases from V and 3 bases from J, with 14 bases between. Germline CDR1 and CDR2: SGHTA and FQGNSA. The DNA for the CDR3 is TGTGCCAGCAGCCAAGGGGGGATCTACAATCAGCCCCAGCATTTT. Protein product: CASSQGGIYNQPQHF.

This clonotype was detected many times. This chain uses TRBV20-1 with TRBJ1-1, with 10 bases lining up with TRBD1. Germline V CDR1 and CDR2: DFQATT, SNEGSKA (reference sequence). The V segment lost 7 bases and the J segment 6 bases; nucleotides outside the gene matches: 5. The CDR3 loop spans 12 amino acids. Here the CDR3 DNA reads TGCAGTGGGCAGACAGGGGGCCCTGAAGCTTTCTTT. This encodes CSGQTGGPEAFF.

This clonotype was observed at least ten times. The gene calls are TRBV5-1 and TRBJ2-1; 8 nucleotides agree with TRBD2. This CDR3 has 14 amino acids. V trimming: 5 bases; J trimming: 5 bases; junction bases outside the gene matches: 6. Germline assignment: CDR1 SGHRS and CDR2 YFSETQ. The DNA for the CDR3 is TGCGCCAGCAGTATAGCGGGGAGCAACAATGAGCAGTTCTTC. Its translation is CASSIAGSNNEQFF.

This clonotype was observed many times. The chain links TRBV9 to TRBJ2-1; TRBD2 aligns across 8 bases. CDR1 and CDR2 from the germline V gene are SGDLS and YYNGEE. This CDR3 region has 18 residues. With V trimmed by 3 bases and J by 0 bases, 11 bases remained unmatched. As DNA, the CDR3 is TGTGCCAGCAGCGAGAGCGGGGGTCTTTTCAGCTCCTACAATGAGCAGTTCTTC. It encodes CASSESGGLFSSYNEQFF.

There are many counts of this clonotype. CDR3 amino acids: CASSPAGLQQETQYF. In DNA, the CDR3 is TGTGCCAGCAGCCCCGCGGGACTACAACAAGAGACCCAGTACTTC. The chain links TRBV4-2 to TRBJ2-5, with TRBD2 matching over 7 bases. The germline CDR1 and CDR2 sequences are LGHNA and YNFKEQ. V gave up 4 bases and J gave up 2 bases; unmatched junction bases: 7. This CDR3 comprises 15 residues.

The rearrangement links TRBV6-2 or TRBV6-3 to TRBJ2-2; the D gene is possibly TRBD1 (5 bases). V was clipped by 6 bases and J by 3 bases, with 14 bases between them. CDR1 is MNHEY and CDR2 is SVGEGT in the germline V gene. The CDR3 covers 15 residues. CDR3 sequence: CASSHSGRDTGELFF. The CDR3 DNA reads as TGTGCCAGCAGCCATTCAGGGCGTGACACCGGGGAGCTGTTTTTT.

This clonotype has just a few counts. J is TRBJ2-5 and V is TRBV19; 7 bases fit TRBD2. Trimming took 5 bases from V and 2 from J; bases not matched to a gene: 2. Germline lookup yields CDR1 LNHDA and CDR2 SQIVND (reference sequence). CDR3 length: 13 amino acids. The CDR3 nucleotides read TGTGCCAGTAGTTACGGGGGGCAAGAGACCCAGTACTTC. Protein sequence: CASSYGGQETQYF.

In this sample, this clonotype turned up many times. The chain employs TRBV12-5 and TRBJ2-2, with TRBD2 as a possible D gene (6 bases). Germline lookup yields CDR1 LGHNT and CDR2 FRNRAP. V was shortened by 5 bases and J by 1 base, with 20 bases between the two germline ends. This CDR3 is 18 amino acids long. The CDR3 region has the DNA TGTGCTAGTGGTCCTGGGGACTCCTTGTCTTTGAACACCGGGGAGCTGTTTTTT. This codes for CASGPGDSLSLNTGELFF. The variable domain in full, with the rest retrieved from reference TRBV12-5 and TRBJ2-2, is DARVTQTPRHKVTEMGQEVTMRCQPILGHNTVFWYRQTMMQGLELLAYFRNRAPLDDSGMPKDRFSAEMPDATLATLKIQPSEPRDSAVYFCASGPGDSLSLNTGELFFGEGSRLTVL.

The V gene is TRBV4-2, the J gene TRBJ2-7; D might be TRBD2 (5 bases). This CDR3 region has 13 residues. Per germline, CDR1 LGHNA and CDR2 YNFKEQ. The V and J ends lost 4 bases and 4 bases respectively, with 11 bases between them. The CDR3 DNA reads TGTGCCAGCAGCCCCCTCGGGATTTACGAGCAGTACTTC. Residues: CASSPLGIYEQYF.

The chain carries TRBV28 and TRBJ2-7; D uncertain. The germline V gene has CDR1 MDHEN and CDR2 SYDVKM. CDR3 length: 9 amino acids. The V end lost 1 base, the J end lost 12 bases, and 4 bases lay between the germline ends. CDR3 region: CASSLSPYF. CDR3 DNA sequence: TGTGCCAGCAGTTTATCCCCGTACTTC.

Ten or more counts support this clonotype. The CDR3 loop reads CASSSKQGSTGELFF. As DNA, the CDR3 is TGTGCCAGCAGTTCGAAACAGGGGTCCACCGGGGAGCTGTTTTTT. The rearrangement uses TRBV12-3 or TRBV12-4 and TRBJ2-2; 7 nucleotides line up with TRBD1. With 4 bases clipped from V and 4 bases from J, the junction kept 6 bases outside the gene matches. CDR3 length: 15 amino acids.

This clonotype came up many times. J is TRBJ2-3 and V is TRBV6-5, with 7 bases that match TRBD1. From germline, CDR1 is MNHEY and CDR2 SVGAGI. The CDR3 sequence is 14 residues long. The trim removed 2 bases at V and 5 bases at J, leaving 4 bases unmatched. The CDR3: CASSYRDSEDTQYF. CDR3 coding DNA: TGTGCCAGCAGTTACCGGGACAGCGAAGATACGCAGTATTTT.

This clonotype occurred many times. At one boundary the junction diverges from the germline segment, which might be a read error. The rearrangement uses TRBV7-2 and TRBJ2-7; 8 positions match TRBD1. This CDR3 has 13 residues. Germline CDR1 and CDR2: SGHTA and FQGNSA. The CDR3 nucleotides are TGTGCCAGCAGCGTAGCGACAGGGGACGAGCAGTACTTC. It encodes CASSVATGDEQYF.

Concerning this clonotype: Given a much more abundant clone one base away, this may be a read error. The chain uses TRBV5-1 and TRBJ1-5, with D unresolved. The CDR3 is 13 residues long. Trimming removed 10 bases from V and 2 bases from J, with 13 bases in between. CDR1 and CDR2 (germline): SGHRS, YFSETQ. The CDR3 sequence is CAGSPEGNQPQHF. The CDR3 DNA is TGCGCCGGCTCCCCCGAGGGCAATCAGCCCCAGCATTTT.

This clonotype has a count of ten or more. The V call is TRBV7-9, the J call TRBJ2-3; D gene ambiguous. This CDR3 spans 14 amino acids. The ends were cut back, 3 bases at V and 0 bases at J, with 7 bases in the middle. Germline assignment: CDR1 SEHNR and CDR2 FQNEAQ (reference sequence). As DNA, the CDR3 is TGTGCCAGCAGCTTTTCCTCCAGCACAGATACGCAGTATTTT. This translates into CASSFSSSTDTQYF.

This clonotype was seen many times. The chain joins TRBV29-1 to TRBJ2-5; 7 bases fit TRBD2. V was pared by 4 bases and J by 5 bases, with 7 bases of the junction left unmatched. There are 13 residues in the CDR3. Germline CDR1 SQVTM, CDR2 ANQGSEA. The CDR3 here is CSVALAVGETQYF. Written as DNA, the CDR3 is TGCAGCGTTGCCCTAGCGGTGGGGGAGACCCAGTACTTC.

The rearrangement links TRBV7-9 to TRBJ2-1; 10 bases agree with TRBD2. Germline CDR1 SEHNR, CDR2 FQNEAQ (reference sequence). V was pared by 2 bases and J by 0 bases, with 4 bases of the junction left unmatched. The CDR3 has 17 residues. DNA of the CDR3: TGTGCCAGCAGCTTACTAGCGGGAGTGAGCTCCTACAATGAGCAGTTCTTC. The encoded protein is CASSLLAGVSSYNEQFF.

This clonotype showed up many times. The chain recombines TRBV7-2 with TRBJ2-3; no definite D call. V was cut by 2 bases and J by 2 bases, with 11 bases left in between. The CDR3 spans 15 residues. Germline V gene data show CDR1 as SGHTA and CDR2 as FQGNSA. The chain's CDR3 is CASSLMSRDTDTQYF. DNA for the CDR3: TGTGCCAGCAGCTTAATGAGTAGAGACACAGATACGCAGTATTTT.

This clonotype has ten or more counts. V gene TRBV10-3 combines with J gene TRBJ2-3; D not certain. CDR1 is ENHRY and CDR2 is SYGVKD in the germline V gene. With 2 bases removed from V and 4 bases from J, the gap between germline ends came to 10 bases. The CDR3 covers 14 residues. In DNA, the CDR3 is TGTGCCATCAGTGAGACCAGAACAGCAGATACGCAGTATTTT. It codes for CAISETRTADTQYF.

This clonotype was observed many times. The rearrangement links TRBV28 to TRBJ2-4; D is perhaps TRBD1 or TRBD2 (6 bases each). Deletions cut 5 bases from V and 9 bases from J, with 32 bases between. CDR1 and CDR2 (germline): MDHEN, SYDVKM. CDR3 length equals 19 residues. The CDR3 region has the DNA TGTGCCAGCAGTGACAGGACTAAGGTAGCTCCTTTGTCGGTGGGCATTCAGTACTTC. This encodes CASSDRTKVAPLSVGIQYF.

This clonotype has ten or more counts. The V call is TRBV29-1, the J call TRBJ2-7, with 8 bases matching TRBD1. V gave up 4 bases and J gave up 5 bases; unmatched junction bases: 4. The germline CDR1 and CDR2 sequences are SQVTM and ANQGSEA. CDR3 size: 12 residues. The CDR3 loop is CSVVRDRNEQYF. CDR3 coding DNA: TGCAGCGTTGTTAGGGACAGGAACGAGCAGTACTTC.